This TCR beta chain came from a study of vaccination and CD4 T cells after COVID-19. Documented treatment: approximately nine-day PBMC culture with coronavirus spike peptide pools or control peptides (ViraFEST assay). Samples of CD4+ T cells were obtained from the unexposed donor before the COVID-19 pandemic (2011-2018). Oncomine TCR Beta short-read sequencing was applied to DNA from cultured CD4+ T cells. Genomic DNA was isolated from CD4+ T cells that had been cultured. TCRdb reprocessed the PCR reads via MiXCR and lists one record per CDR3 protein. This sample has about 8,900 distinct CDR3 sequences, with about 41% found just once. Remarks on this clonotype: Its target is not known.

This TCR derives from a human donor in good health. Sequenced material: CD4+ T cells from blood, cultured in vitro.

This CDR3 is CASSSWTGYGNTIYF. The CDR3 nucleotides are TGCGCCAGCTCCAGTTGGACAGGGTATGGAAACACCATATATTTT. The V and J genes are TRBV4-1 and TRBJ1-3; 8 bases are shared with TRBD1. This CDR3 has 15 amino acids. V shed 8 bases and J 3 bases; nucleotides not matched to a gene: 9. Germline V gives CDR1 MGHRA, CDR2 YSYEKL.